The source of this T cell receptor beta chain is a study of cytomegalovirus exposure and HLA in healthy donors. General observations from the study: The productive fraction for most TCR beta V segments was about 87% or about 30% in an earlier analysis.

Comments on this clone: Its specificity is not known.

Between the trimmed V and J ends, which lost 3 bases and 6 bases, there was a span of 9 bases. CDR3 length: 12 amino acids. Germline CDR1 reads SGHDN; CDR2 reads FVKESK. 60 Vbeta and 13 Jbeta primers were used in PCR. Sequenced by immunoSEQ multiplex PCR; TCRdb stores in-frame clones only, minus some. The profile shows roughly 45,000 clones, about 60% of them singletons. The sequence came from a man in his fifties or sixties in good health and CMV-seropositive. The gene calls are TRBV14 and TRBJ2-7; D may be TRBD1 (5 bases). The specimen was PBMCs. The CDR3 bases are TGTGCCAGCAGCCAGGGGCCGGTCGAGCAGTACTTC. This sequence encodes CASSQGPVEQYF.